Sample share makes the clone carrying this T cell receptor beta chain medium-sized. This sample is part of a study of T cells after yellow fever vaccination. MiXCR, run by TCRdb on the 5' RACE reads, gives a single entry per CDR3 protein. The sample has 10,000 or so distinct CDR3 sequences, roughly 5.8% seen once. Study findings and constraints: Peak timing came faster in the weaker secondary response, day 5 versus 15.

CDR3 length equals 14 residues. The germline gives CDR1 LGHDT, CDR2 YNNKEL (reference sequence). The V gene lost 4 bases and the J gene lost 4 bases, with 11 bases spanning the gap. The specimen comprised PBMCs, either bulk or a sorted T-cell subset (CD4+, CD8+, memory, or dextramer-sorted; not recorded which), sampled on the day of the yellow fever booster vaccination. V is TRBV3-1 and J is TRBJ2-1; either TRBD1 or TRBD2 may fit D (5 bases each). The receptor was isolated from a man aged 25 to 45 who received the YFV17D yellow fever vaccine. The CDR3 loop reads CASSLYGGYNEQFF. For the CDR3, the DNA is TGTGCCAGCAGCCTCTATGGGGGATACAATGAGCAGTTCTTC.